What follows are 26 T cell receptor beta chains derived from one specimen sequenced in a study of blood T cell repertoires in COVID-19. Only in-frame clones appear in the TCRdb table, and some are missing; sequencing was by immunoSEQ multiplex PCR. The table shows about 240,000 clones, with around 88% occurring only once. Sequencing used peripheral blood. The receptors shown here come from a man older than 75 with acute or convalescent COVID-19.

The rearrangement links TRBV3-1 (or the pseudogene TRBV3-2) to TRBJ1-2, with 10 bases lining up with TRBD1. The V gene end was trimmed by 4 bases and the J gene end by 7 bases; junction bases not matched to a gene: 9. Germline assignment: CDR1 LGHDT and CDR2 YNNKEL (reference sequence). The CDR3 covers 15 residues. CDR3 sequence (DNA): TGTGCCAGCAGCCGGAGTTCTGGACAGGGGGTTGGCTACACCTTC. Amino acids: CASSRSSGQGVGYTF.

The chain combines TRBV5-8 with TRBJ2-6; TRBD1 matches 8 bases. Looked up from germline, CDR1 is SGHTS and CDR2 is YDEGEE. CDR3 length equals 17 residues. Trimming at V came to 4 bases and at J to 3 bases, leaving 9 bases not matched to a gene. The CDR3 region is CASSPWTGPGGANVLTF. CDR3 sequence (DNA): TGTGCCAGCAGCCCCTGGACAGGGCCTGGTGGGGCCAACGTCCTGACTTTC.

The CDR3 reads CASSQRKGGATNEKLFF. CDR3 nucleotides: TGTGCCAGCAGCCAGCGGAAAGGGGGGGCAACTAATGAAAAACTGTTTTTT. V and J are TRBV14 and TRBJ1-4; tentative D call: TRBD1 (6 bases). The V and J ends lost 3 bases and 0 bases respectively, with 14 bases between them. Germline V lookup: CDR1 SGHDN, CDR2 FVKESK. The CDR3 totals 17 residues.

The genes are TRBV7-3 and TRBJ2-7; D possibly corresponds to TRBD1 (6 bases). V was pared by 5 bases and J by 5 bases, with 13 bases between. This CDR3 comprises 13 residues. From germline, CDR1 is SGHTA and CDR2 FQGTGA. Written as DNA, the CDR3 is TGTGCCAGCAGCAAAACGCACAGGGACGAGCAGTACTTC. Translated: CASSKTHRDEQYF.

The rearrangement joins TRBV7-9 to TRBJ2-2; 7 nucleotides agree with TRBD1. Germline trimming cut 5 bases from V and 0 bases from J; bases unmatched to any gene: 9. Germline-derived CDR1 and CDR2 are SEHNR and FQNEAQ (reference sequence). CDR3 size: 17 residues. CDR3 DNA sequence: TGTGCCAGCAGCCCCCAGACCGGACAGGCGAACACCGGGGAGCTGTTTTTT. It translates to CASSPQTGQANTGELFF.

The V and J genes are TRBV6-5 and TRBJ2-5; no firm D call. This CDR3 has 12 amino acids. The V and J ends lost 7 bases and 1 base respectively, with 7 bases between them. Germline V gene sequence: CDR1 MNHEY, CDR2 SVGAGI. The CDR3 DNA is TGTGCCAGCACCCCCCGCCAAGAGACCCAGTACTTC. Residues: CASTPRQETQYF.

V and J are TRBV2 and TRBJ2-2; 7 nucleotides match TRBD2. Trimming cost V 7 bases and J 5 bases; bases outside gene matches: 7. The CDR3 spans 14 residues. CDR1 is SNHLY and CDR2 is FYNNEI in the germline V gene. CDR3 coding DNA: TGTGCCAGCATTCGATGGGGGGGGACCGGGGAGCTGTTTTTT. Amino acid sequence: CASIRWGGTGELFF.

The chain employs TRBV18 and TRBJ1-1; perhaps TRBD1 as D (5 bases). In germline, CDR1 is KGHSH, CDR2 LQKENI. This CDR3 has 16 amino acids. Trimming pared 6 bases from V and 0 bases from J, leaving 17 bases between. DNA of the CDR3: TGTGCCAGCTCCCAACAAAGCCCAGGGCTGAACACTGAAGCTTTCTTT. Its protein product is CASSQQSPGLNTEAFF. Drawing the rest from reference TRBV18 and TRBJ1-1, the complete variable domain is NAGVMQNPRHLVRRRGQEARLRCSPMKGHSHVYWYRQLPEEGLKFMVYLQKENIIDESGMPKERFSAEFPKEGPSILRIQQVVRGDSAAYFCASSQQSPGLNTEAFFGQGTRLTVV.

The chain is built from TRBV19 and TRBJ1-4; 10 bases map to TRBD1. The CDR3 loop spans 17 amino acids. CDR1 LNHDA and CDR2 SQIVND come from the germline V gene (reference sequence). V trimming: 6 bases; J trimming: 0 bases; junction bases outside the gene matches: 7. In DNA form, the CDR3 reads TGTGCCAGTAGACGGGACAGGGGTTTTGCAACTAATGAAAAACTGTTTTTT. Protein: CASRRDRGFATNEKLFF.

The table lists this clone with a few counts. The chain links TRBV30 to TRBJ1-5, with 7 bases lining up with TRBD1. Germline CDR1 GTSNPN, CDR2 SVGIG (reference sequence). This CDR3 is 22 amino acids long. V trimming: 0 bases; J trimming: 4 bases; junction bases outside the gene matches: 27. In nucleotides, the CDR3 is TGTGCCTGGAGTGTACATCGTGGTTCCGACAGGGAAATGCTTATATGGAATCAGCCCCAGCATTTT. This sequence encodes CAWSVHRGSDREMLIWNQPQHF.

This clone appeared a single time. The CDR3 DNA sequence: TGTGCCAGCAGTAACCAAGAGACCCAGTACTTC. This gives the protein CASSNQETQYF. The chain joins TRBV11-1 to TRBJ2-5; D is undetermined. V was cut by 6 bases and J by 0 bases, with 2 bases left in between. This CDR3 spans 11 amino acids. Germline CDR1 and CDR2: SGHAT and FQDESV (reference sequence). Drawing the rest from reference TRBV11-1 and TRBJ2-5, the complete variable domain is EAEVAQSPRYKITEKSQAVAFWCDPISGHATLYWYRQILGQGPELLVQFQDESVVDDSQLPKDRFSAERLKGVDSTLKIQPAELGDSAMYLCASSNQETQYFGPGTRLLVL.

This chain uses TRBV5-1 with TRBJ2-5; D is perhaps TRBD1 (5 bases). Germline-derived CDR1 and CDR2 are SGHRS and YFSETQ. The CDR3 length is 14 residues. V gave up 1 base and J gave up 1 base, with 8 bases separating them. CDR3 DNA: TGCGCCAGCAGCTTGTACAGGACCCAAGAGACCCAGTACTTC. This codes for CASSLYRTQETQYF.

The rearrangement uses TRBV6-5 and TRBJ1-2, with D perhaps TRBD1 (5 bases). The germline V gene encodes CDR1 MNHEY and CDR2 SVGAGI. The CDR3 sequence is 12 residues long. The ends were cut back, 8 bases at V and 4 bases at J, with 11 bases in the middle. The CDR3 region is CASLTDSYGYTF. The CDR3 DNA sequence: TGTGCCAGCCTGACAGACTCCTATGGCTACACCTTC.

The rearrangement links TRBV28 to TRBJ2-6; the match to TRBD2 covers 14 bases. Germline CDR1 reads MDHEN; CDR2 reads SYDVKM. The CDR3 contains 17 residues. J lost 4 bases, V lost 9 bases, and 8 bases had no gene match. DNA of the CDR3: TGTGCCAGTTGGGGAGGACTAGCGGGAGGAGGGGCCAACGTCCTGACTTTC. This codes for CASWGGLAGGGANVLTF.

V usage is TRBV5-1 and J usage is TRBJ2-7, with 8 bases aligning to TRBD2. J was trimmed by 0 bases and V by 0 bases; bases with no gene match: 2. Germline CDR1 and CDR2: SGHRS and YFSETQ. The CDR3 has 15 amino acids. CDR3: CASSLDSGASYEQYF. The CDR3 coding sequence is TGCGCCAGCAGCTTGGATAGCGGGGCCTCCTACGAGCAGTACTTC.

This clone came up once. The chain is built from TRBV6-5 and TRBJ2-5, with a weak D call TRBD1 (6 bases). Germline CDR1 MNHEY, CDR2 SVGAGI. With 5 bases removed from V and 2 bases from J, the gap between germline ends came to 12 bases. CDR3 length: 14 amino acids. DNA for the CDR3: TGTGCCAGCAGTCCCGGACAGTTTCAAGAGACCCAGTACTTC. Translating it yields CASSPGQFQETQYF.

The chain has TRBV5-1 and TRBJ1-6; D uncertain. The CDR3 totals 15 residues. Germline values: CDR1 SGHRS, CDR2 YFSETQ. V was shortened by 4 bases and J by 10 bases, with 18 bases between the two germline ends. Written as DNA, the CDR3 is TGCGCCAGCAGCCCGAGGGCGGAGGGAAGGTCACCCCTCCACTTT. Its protein product is CASSPRAEGRSPLHF.

This chain links TRBV5-1 with TRBJ2-2, with 10 nucleotides matching TRBD2. The CDR3 is 17 residues long. Germline V gives CDR1 SGHRS, CDR2 YFSETQ. Germline trimming cut 0 bases from V and 5 bases from J; bases unmatched to any gene: 7. CDR3 DNA sequence: TGCGCCAGCAGCTTGGGTCTAGCGGGGGCACGTACCGGGGAGCTGTTTTTT. Encoded protein: CASSLGLAGARTGELFF.

The CDR3: CASSLVASGGAADTQYF. CDR3 DNA sequence: TGTGCCAGCAGCTTAGTTGCTAGCGGGGGGGCAGCAGATACGCAGTATTTT. The chain links TRBV7-6 to TRBJ2-3, with 12 bases matching TRBD2. The J segment lost 4 bases and the V segment lost 1 base, leaving 6 bases of the junction unmatched. The CDR3 covers 17 residues. Germline CDR1 reads SGHVS; CDR2 reads FNYEAQ.

The chain employs TRBV28 and TRBJ2-7, with 10 bases matching TRBD2. Germline values: CDR1 MDHEN, CDR2 SYDVKM. The ends lost 6 bases at V and 3 bases at J; junction bases unmatched: 8. The CDR3 has 15 amino acids. The CDR3 DNA is TGTGCCAGCAGACCCCTAGCGGGAGTTCTCTACGAGCAGTACTTC. Translation gives CASRPLAGVLYEQYF.

The chain links TRBV3-1 (or the pseudogene TRBV3-2) to TRBJ1-5; tentative D call: TRBD1 (5 bases). Germline values: CDR1 LGHDT, CDR2 YNNKEL (reference sequence). The CDR3 extends over 16 amino acids. V was trimmed by 4 bases and J by 0 bases, leaving 13 bases between them. The DNA of the CDR3 is TGTGCCAGCAGCCGGGGCCCAGGAAATAGCAATCAGCCCCAGCATTTT. The encoded protein is CASSRGPGNSNQPQHF.

This clone occurred once. This chain joins TRBV6-5 and TRBJ2-7; 7 bases fit TRBD1. Trimming removed 7 bases from V and 0 bases from J; junction bases left unmatched: 9. The CDR3 loop spans 15 amino acids. Germline-derived CDR1 and CDR2 are MNHEY and SVGAGI. The CDR3 region has the DNA TGTGCCAGCAAACGTCTCCGGGACAGCTCCTACGAGCAGTACTTC. This gives the protein CASKRLRDSSYEQYF.

V gene TRBV28 combines with J gene TRBJ2-7, with 7 nucleotides matching TRBD1. Germline CDR1 and CDR2: MDHEN and SYDVKM. The CDR3 has 13 residues. With V trimmed by 8 bases and J by 0 bases, 4 bases remained unmatched. The CDR3 spells CASGTASSYEQYF. The CDR3 DNA reads as TGTGCCAGCGGGACAGCAAGCTCCTACGAGCAGTACTTC.

The rearrangement joins TRBV18 to TRBJ2-1, with D perhaps TRBD2 (5 bases). This CDR3 is built from 13 residues. CDR1 and CDR2 from the germline V gene are KGHSH and LQKENI. The germline V and J ends were trimmed by 0 bases and 9 bases, with 9 bases remaining between them. Here the CDR3 reads CASSPPVLAEQFF. The CDR3 DNA follows: TGTGCCAGCTCACCACCAGTTCTAGCTGAGCAGTTCTTC.

The chain joins TRBV6-2 or TRBV6-3 to TRBJ1-1; no reliable D call. Per germline, CDR1 MNHEY and CDR2 SVGEGT. V was clipped by 6 bases and J by 3 bases, with 11 bases between them. The CDR3 length is 13 residues. The CDR3, as DNA: TGTGCCAGCAGCCCGGCCGGGGACACTGAAGCTTTCTTT. This encodes CASSPAGDTEAFF.

CDR3: CATSDRAPGQNYNEQFF. The CDR3 bases are TGTGCCACCAGTGATAGGGCCCCCGGACAGAACTACAATGAGCAGTTCTTC. The rearrangement links TRBV24-1 to TRBJ2-1; possibly TRBD1 for D (6 bases). Germline loops: CDR1 KGHDR, CDR2 SFDVKD. The ends were cut back, 3 bases at V and 3 bases at J, with 17 bases in the middle. The CDR3 has 17 residues.